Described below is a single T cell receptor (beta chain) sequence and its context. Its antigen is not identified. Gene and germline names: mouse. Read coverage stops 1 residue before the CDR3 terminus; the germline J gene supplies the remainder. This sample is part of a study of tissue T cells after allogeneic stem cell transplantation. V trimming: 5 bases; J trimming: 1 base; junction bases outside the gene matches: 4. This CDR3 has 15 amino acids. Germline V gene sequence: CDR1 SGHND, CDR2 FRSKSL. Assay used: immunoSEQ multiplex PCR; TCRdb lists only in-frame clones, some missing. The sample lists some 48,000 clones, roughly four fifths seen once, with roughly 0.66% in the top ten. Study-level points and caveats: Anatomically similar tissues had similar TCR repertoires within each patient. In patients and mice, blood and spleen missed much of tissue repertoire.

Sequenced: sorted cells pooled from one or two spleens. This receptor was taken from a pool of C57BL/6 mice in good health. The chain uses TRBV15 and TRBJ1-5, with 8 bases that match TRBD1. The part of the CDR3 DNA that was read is TGTGCCAGCAGTCCAGGACAGGGAAACAACCAGGCTCCGCTT. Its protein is CASSPGQGNNQAPL. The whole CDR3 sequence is CASSPGQGNNQAPLF.